These 29 T cell receptor beta chains came from one sample sequenced in a study of cytomegalovirus exposure and HLA in healthy donors (dated by TCRdb to about 2017). Library preparation used the immunoSEQ multiplex PCR assay. A mixture of 60 forward primers for TCR Vbeta segments and 13 reverse primers for TCR Jbeta segments was used in the multiplex PCR. TCRdb mirrors the immuneACCESS table, restricted to in-frame sequences. Some clones are absent from its copies; in checked studies, under half trace to an unresolved V gene, and the reason for the others is unknown. The sample yields some 130,000 clones; roughly 80% were counted once. Together, the top ten hold approximately 1.2% of the sample. Specimen: PBMCs. Receptor source: a man in his fifties or sixties in good health and CMV-seronegative.

The chain combines TRBV2 with TRBJ2-5, with 7 bases matching TRBD1. The germline CDR1 and CDR2 sequences are SNHLY and FYNNEI. The CDR3 covers 14 residues. Losses at the gene ends were 6 bases for V and 2 bases for J; bases not matched to a gene: 6. The CDR3 region is CASSQDRQQETQYF. CDR3 nucleotides: TGTGCCAGCAGCCAGGACAGGCAGCAAGAGACCCAGTACTTC.

This chain connects TRBV4-3 to TRBJ1-2; D possibly corresponds to TRBD1 (5 bases). The CDR3 consists of 15 residues. V was clipped by 0 bases and J by 8 bases, with 16 bases between them. The germline V gene encodes CDR1 LGHNA and CDR2 YSLEER. This chain's CDR3 is CASSQDRGGLGGYTF. CDR3 nucleotides: TGCGCCAGCAGCCAAGACCGGGGGGGGTTAGGCGGCTACACCTTC.

V and J are TRBV5-4 and TRBJ2-1, with TRBD1 matching over 8 bases. The CDR3 sequence is 17 residues long. Trimming at V came to 0 bases and at J to 8 bases, leaving 13 bases not matched to a gene. Germline CDR1 is SGHNT and CDR2 is YYREEE (reference sequence). DNA for the CDR3: TGTGCCAGCAGCTTGGGATGGGGCCAGGGGGCTGGGGATGAGCAGTTCTTC. Translated: CASSLGWGQGAGDEQFF.

V gene TRBV28 combines with J gene TRBJ2-1; TRBD2 agrees at 9 bases. The trim removed 6 bases at V and 5 bases at J, leaving 8 bases unmatched. The CDR3 totals 15 residues. Germline V gene data show CDR1 as MDHEN and CDR2 as SYDVKM. CDR3 amino acids: CASRQAGGRNNEQFF. In DNA, the CDR3 is TGTGCCAGCAGGCAAGCGGGAGGTCGGAACAATGAGCAGTTCTTC.

A remark on this clone: One junction end does not reproduce the germline sequence, and a read error may be involved. The J gene is TRBJ2-3, the V gene TRBV5-1; 15 nucleotides match TRBD2. CDR1 and CDR2 from the germline V gene are SGHRS and YFSETQ. The CDR3 has 20 amino acids. The CDR3 DNA is TGCGCCAGCAGTAGTCTCCCTGCCCCGGGACTAGCGGGAGGAGGAGATGCGCAGTATTTT. It translates to CASSSLPAPGLAGGGDAQYF.

The rearrangement uses TRBV11-2 and TRBJ2-7, with TRBD2 matching 7 bases. Germline CDR1 is SGHAT and CDR2 is FQNNGV. There are 15 residues in the CDR3. Germline trimming cut 3 bases from V and 4 bases from J; bases unmatched to any gene: 9. The CDR3 DNA reads TGTGCCAGCAGCTTGTCCGCCGGGACTACATACGAGCAGTACTTC. The encoded protein is CASSLSAGTTYEQYF.

Turning to this clone: The sample contains more than one DNA sequence encoding this CDR3. The chain recombines TRBV5-4 with TRBJ2-1, with no clear D. From germline, CDR1 is SGHNT and CDR2 YYREEE (reference sequence). V lost 2 bases and J lost 0, with 6 bases in between. The CDR3 has 14 amino acids. The CDR3 coding sequence is TGTGCCAGCAGCTTTTCTAGCTCCTACAATGAGCAGTTCTTC. Amino acid sequence: CASSFSSSYNEQFF. The full variable domain, in which reference TRBV5-4 and TRBJ2-1 provide the parts outside the CDR3, is ETGVTQSPTHLIKTRGQQVTLRCSSQSGHNTVSWYQQALGQGPQFIFQYYREEENGRGNFPPRFSGLQFPNYSSELNVNALELDDSALYLCASSFSSSYNEQFFGPGTRLTVL.

The CDR3 loop is CASSSIGGRGETQYF. DNA of the CDR3: TGCGCCAGCAGCTCCATTGGAGGGAGGGGAGAGACCCAGTACTTC. The V call is TRBV5-1, the J call TRBJ2-5, with TRBD2 matching over 7 bases. V shed 3 bases, J shed 4 bases, and the junction held 9 bases outside the gene matches. The germline V gene has CDR1 SGHRS and CDR2 YFSETQ. This CDR3 spans 15 amino acids.

The chain joins TRBV27 to TRBJ1-3; D is possibly TRBD1 (6 bases). Germline CDR1 reads MNHEY; CDR2 reads SMNVEV (reference sequence). CDR3 size: 16 residues. Trimming removed 5 bases at V and 2 bases at J, with 16 bases between. CDR3 region: CASSPRGAVAGNTIYF. In DNA form, the CDR3 reads TGTGCCAGCAGTCCCCGGGGGGCAGTCGCTGGAAACACCATATATTTT.

The V call is TRBV14, the J call TRBJ2-7; D ambiguous. Between the trimmed V and J ends, which lost 1 base and 3 bases, there was a span of 7 bases. Germline V gene data show CDR1 as SGHDN and CDR2 as FVKESK. This CDR3 spans 13 amino acids. The CDR3 is CASSQGSGYEQYF. CDR3 coding DNA: TGTGCCAGCAGCCAAGGGAGTGGCTACGAGCAGTACTTC.

The V call is TRBV30, the J call TRBJ1-5; weak D call: TRBD1 (5 bases). V lost 0 bases and J lost 2, with 8 bases in between. CDR1 is GTSNPN and CDR2 is SVGIG in the germline V gene (reference sequence). This CDR3 is built from 14 residues. CDR3 in amino acids: CAWSVGGGNQPQHF. The CDR3 DNA sequence: TGTGCCTGGAGTGTCGGAGGGGGCAATCAGCCCCAGCATTTT.

The chain links TRBV28 to TRBJ2-2; D uncertain. The CDR3 extends over 13 amino acids. Germline V gene data show CDR1 as MDHEN and CDR2 as SYDVKM. Trimming pared 5 bases from V and 2 bases from J, leaving 6 bases between. The CDR3 region has the DNA TGTGCCAGCAGTGCCTACAACACCGGGGAGCTGTTTTTT. Translated, it gives CASSAYNTGELFF.

The chain links TRBV6-5 to TRBJ2-6; D not resolved. The CDR3 spans 15 residues. V was clipped by 6 bases and J by 0 bases, with 9 bases between them. CDR1 is MNHEY, CDR2 SVGAGI, per germline. The CDR3 reads CASRSQSSGANVLTF. CDR3 DNA sequence: TGTGCCAGCAGATCACAGAGCTCTGGGGCCAACGTCCTGACTTTC.

This clone was counted between two and nine times. This sequence joins TRBV5-4 and TRBJ2-1; D perhaps matches TRBD1 (6 bases). Between the trimmed V and J ends, which lost 4 bases and 7 bases, there was a span of 21 bases. This CDR3 has 16 amino acids. Germline V CDR1 and CDR2: SGHNT, YYREEE (reference sequence). Here the CDR3 DNA reads TGTGCCAGCAGCCTACCCAACAGGGTTTCGGGAAATGAGCAGTTCTTC. It is translated as CASSLPNRVSGNEQFF. Looking up the rest from reference TRBV5-4 and TRBJ2-1 gives the full variable domain: ETGVTQSPTHLIKTRGQQVTLRCSSQSGHNTVSWYQQALGQGPQFIFQYYREEENGRGNFPPRFSGLQFPNYSSELNVNALELDDSALYLCASSLPNRVSGNEQFFGPGTRLTVL.

The chain is built from TRBV5-1 and TRBJ2-1, with TRBD1 as a possible D gene (6 bases). The CDR3 covers 16 residues. Per germline, CDR1 SGHRS and CDR2 YFSETQ. Between the trimmed V and J ends, which lost 5 bases and 3 bases, there was a span of 18 bases. The DNA for the CDR3 is TGCGCCAGCAGTCGTGGTGGGGGCGCAGACTACAATGAGCAGTTCTTC. Amino acids: CASSRGGGADYNEQFF.

The chain recombines TRBV5-1 with TRBJ1-2; TRBD1 matches at 9 bases. Germline trimming cut 4 bases from V and 5 bases from J; bases unmatched to any gene: 9. This CDR3 comprises 15 residues. In germline, CDR1 is SGHRS, CDR2 YFSETQ. In DNA form, the CDR3 reads TGCGCCAGCAGCCCACCGGGACAGGGAGGGTATGGCTACACCTTC. It encodes CASSPPGQGGYGYTF.

This clone was counted once. The chain recombines TRBV19 with TRBJ2-5; D possibly corresponds to TRBD1 (6 bases). The germline V gene has CDR1 LNHDA and CDR2 SQIVND (reference sequence). With 3 bases removed from V and 6 bases from J, the gap between germline ends came to 26 bases. CDR3 length: 18 amino acids. The CDR3 bases are TGTGCCAGTAGTATCCGCCCAACAGGGACGGGGCGACGGCAGACCCAGTACTTC. Its protein is CASSIRPTGTGRRQTQYF.

This chain joins TRBV18 and TRBJ2-1, with TRBD2 matching over 7 bases. Trimming removed 2 bases from V and 6 bases from J; junction bases left unmatched: 10. Germline CDR1 KGHSH, CDR2 LQKENI. The CDR3 spans 16 residues. CDR3 residues: CASSPGRAGLSNEQFF. The CDR3 nucleotides are TGTGCCAGCTCACCAGGCCGAGCGGGATTAAGCAATGAGCAGTTCTTC.

CDR3 region: CASRSPGGEKLFF. CDR3 DNA: TGTGCCAGTAGAAGTCCGGGGGGTGAAAAACTGTTTTTT. V is TRBV19 and J is TRBJ1-4, with D possibly matching TRBD1 (5 bases). Looked up from germline, CDR1 is LNHDA and CDR2 is SQIVND (reference sequence). V lost 6 bases to trimming and J lost 7 bases, with 12 bases between them. This CDR3 has 13 residues.

This chain connects TRBV6-5 to TRBJ1-2, with D unclear. V dropped 10 bases and J dropped 6 bases, with 12 bases sitting between them. The CDR3 covers 11 residues. CDR1 MNHEY and CDR2 SVGAGI come from the germline V gene. The CDR3 protein is CATAYGNGYTF. CDR3 DNA: TGTGCCACCGCCTACGGGAATGGCTACACCTTC.

V gene TRBV5-1 combines with J gene TRBJ2-2; 8 bases match TRBD1. V lost 3 bases to trimming and J lost 0 bases; unmatched junction nucleotides: 4. Germline V gene data show CDR1 as SGHRS and CDR2 as YFSETQ. The CDR3 spans 16 residues. The CDR3 nucleotides are TGCGCCAGCAGCTCGACAGGGGCCGCGAACACCGGGGAGCTGTTTTTT. Translating it yields CASSSTGAANTGELFF.

The rearrangement links TRBV4-1 to TRBJ1-2; D might be TRBD1 (6 bases). Germline V lookup: CDR1 MGHRA, CDR2 YSYEKL. The CDR3 consists of 15 residues. The V gene lost 0 bases and the J gene lost 4 bases, with 12 bases spanning the gap. CDR3 sequence: CASSQEYRVIYGYTF. For the CDR3, the DNA is TGCGCCAGCAGCCAAGAATACAGGGTTATCTATGGCTACACCTTC.

The rearrangement uses TRBV28 and TRBJ1-1, with TRBD1 matching 7 bases. The J segment lost 7 bases and the V segment lost 8 bases, leaving 13 bases of the junction unmatched. The CDR3 extends over 14 amino acids. Germline V gene lookup returns CDR1 MDHEN and CDR2 SYDVKM. CDR3 sequence: CASLTRQGKVEAFF. The CDR3 bases are TGTGCCAGCCTCACCAGACAGGGTAAGGTTGAAGCTTTCTTT.

The V gene is TRBV29-1, the J gene TRBJ1-5, with 7 positions matching TRBD1. The germline V gene encodes CDR1 SQVTM and CDR2 ANQGSEA. The CDR3 loop spans 13 amino acids. V dropped 4 bases and J dropped 6; count of bases not matched to a gene: 6. Here the CDR3 reads CSVAQGQGQPQHF. Written as DNA, the CDR3 is TGCAGCGTTGCACAGGGGCAAGGTCAGCCCCAGCATTTT.

The chain joins TRBV10-3 to TRBJ2-1; 16 nucleotides align to TRBD2. The germline V gene has CDR1 ENHRY and CDR2 SYGVKD. V lost 5 bases to trimming and J lost 5 bases; unmatched junction nucleotides: 6. This CDR3 is built from 17 residues. CDR3 residues: CAISSGTSGRDHNEQFF. DNA for the CDR3: TGTGCCATCAGTTCCGGGACTAGCGGGAGGGACCACAATGAGCAGTTCTTC.

This chain joins TRBV6-6 and TRBJ1-2; 7 nucleotides agree with TRBD1. CDR3 length: 15 amino acids. With 4 bases clipped from V and 5 bases from J, the junction kept 10 bases outside the gene matches. Germline CDR1 reads MNHNY; CDR2 reads SVGAGI (reference sequence). CDR3 sequence reads: CASSLNTGDVYGYTF. CDR3 coding DNA: TGTGCCAGCAGTTTAAATACAGGGGATGTGTATGGCTACACCTTC.

Of note for this clone: An end of the junction differs from the germline gene, which may be a read error. The chain is built from TRBV6-5 and TRBJ2-7; 9 bases align to TRBD1. Germline assignment: CDR1 MNHEY and CDR2 SVGAGI. The length of the CDR3 is 15 residues. CDR3 region: CASSYKDRGPYGQYF. In DNA, the CDR3 is TGTGCCAGCAGTTACAAGGACAGGGGACCCTACGGGCAGTACTTC.

The chain carries TRBV25-1 and TRBJ2-5; 11 bases fit TRBD2. Germline V gene lookup returns CDR1 MGHDK and CDR2 SYGVNS. CDR3 length equals 14 residues. V was pared by 4 bases and J by 2 bases, with 0 bases of the junction left unmatched. The CDR3 sequence is CASSGTSGQETQYF. The CDR3 DNA reads as TGTGCCAGCAGTGGGACTAGCGGGCAAGAGACCCAGTACTTC.

V and J are TRBV28 and TRBJ2-7; TRBD1 matches 10 bases. CDR3 length: 15 amino acids. Germline CDR1 MDHEN, CDR2 SYDVKM. V lost 3 bases, J lost 5 bases, and 7 bases stayed unmatched. This chain's CDR3 is CASSFGGTGVDEQYF. DNA of the CDR3: TGTGCCAGCAGTTTCGGTGGGACAGGGGTTGACGAGCAGTACTTC.